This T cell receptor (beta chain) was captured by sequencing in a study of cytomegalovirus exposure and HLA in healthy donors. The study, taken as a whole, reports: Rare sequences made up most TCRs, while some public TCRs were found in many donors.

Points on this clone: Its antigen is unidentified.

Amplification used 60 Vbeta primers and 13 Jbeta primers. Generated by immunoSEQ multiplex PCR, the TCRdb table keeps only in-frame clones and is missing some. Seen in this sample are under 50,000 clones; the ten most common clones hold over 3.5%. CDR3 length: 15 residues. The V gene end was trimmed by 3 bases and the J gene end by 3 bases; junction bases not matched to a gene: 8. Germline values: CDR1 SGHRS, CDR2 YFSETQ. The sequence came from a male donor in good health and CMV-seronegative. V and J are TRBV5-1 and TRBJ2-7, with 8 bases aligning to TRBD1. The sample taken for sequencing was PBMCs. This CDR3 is CASSSAPGQGYEQYF. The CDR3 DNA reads TGCGCCAGCAGCTCGGCCCCCGGACAGGGCTACGAGCAGTACTTC.